This T cell receptor beta chain was sequenced for a study of blood T cell repertoires in COVID-19. Study overall: Acute-phase and convalescent COVID-19 samples originated in the United States, Italy and Spain. The analysed material was cDNA or gDNA that came from T cells, B-cell-depleted T cells, or PBMCs.

Germline loops: CDR1 SGHTA, CDR2 FQGTGA. The length of the CDR3 is 13 residues. V lost 2 bases, J lost 4 bases, and 7 bases lay in between. Original data processing: Estimation of nucleated cell counts relied on the amplification of reference gene primers. The repertoire was sequenced with immunoSEQ multiplex PCR; TCRdb's copy has only in-frame clones and lacks some. Clonal size and the V and J genes are those of that table, whereas D and trimming came from the DNA. Of about 320,000 clones in the sample, around 80% are singletons; the top ten hold approximately 1.1%. This sequence was found in a woman in her forties or fifties with acute or convalescent COVID-19. The sequenced sample was peripheral blood. The rearrangement uses TRBV7-3 and TRBJ2-3; D unresolved. The CDR3 loop reads CASSLGPADTQYF. CDR3 sequence (DNA): TGTGCCAGCAGCTTAGGCCCCGCAGATACGCAGTATTTT.